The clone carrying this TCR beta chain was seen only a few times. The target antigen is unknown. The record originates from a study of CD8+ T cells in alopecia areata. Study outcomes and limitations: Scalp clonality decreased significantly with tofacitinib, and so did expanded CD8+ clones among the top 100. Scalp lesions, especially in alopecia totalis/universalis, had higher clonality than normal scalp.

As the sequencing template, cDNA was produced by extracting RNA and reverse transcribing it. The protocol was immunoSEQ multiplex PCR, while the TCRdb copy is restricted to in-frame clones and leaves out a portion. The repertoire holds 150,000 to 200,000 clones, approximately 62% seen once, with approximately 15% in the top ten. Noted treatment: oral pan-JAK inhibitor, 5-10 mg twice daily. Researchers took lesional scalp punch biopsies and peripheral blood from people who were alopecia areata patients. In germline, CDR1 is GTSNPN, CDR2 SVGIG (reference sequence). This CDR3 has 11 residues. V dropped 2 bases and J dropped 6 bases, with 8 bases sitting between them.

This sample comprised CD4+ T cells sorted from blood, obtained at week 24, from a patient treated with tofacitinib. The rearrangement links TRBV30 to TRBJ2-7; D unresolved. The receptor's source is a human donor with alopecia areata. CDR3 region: CAWSRLSEQYF. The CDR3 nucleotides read TGTGCCTGGAGTAGGCTCAGCGAGCAGTACTTC. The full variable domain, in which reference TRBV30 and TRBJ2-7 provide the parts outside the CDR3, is SQTIHQWPATLVQPVGSPLSLECTVEGTSNPNLYWYRQAAGRGLQLLFYSVGIGQISSEVPQNLSASRPQDRQFILSSKKLLLSDSGFYLCAWSRLSEQYFGPGTRLTVT.